This is a list of T cell receptor beta chains from one sample in a study of shared clonotypes between healthy human individuals. Sequencing was performed with immunoSEQ multiplex PCR; in TCRdb, only in-frame clones are kept and a portion is missing. This table holds some 900,000 clones, roughly 72% found once. Specimen: memory CD4+ T cells sorted from blood. These receptors were obtained from a young man in good health. Both conserved end residues are part of each CDR3. Each record gives: J gene, D gene, clone size, V gene, CDR3 protein, CDR3 DNA. The D gene is left open where the match is weak. The size field is filled for only some rows; it gives once, few, many or a size class.

TRBJ2-2 | - | - | TRBV27 | CASSFRSSGWAGELFF | TGTGCCAGCAGTTTCAGGAGTTCCGGGTGGGCCGGGGAGCTGTTTTTT
TRBJ2-1 | - | - | TRBV2 | CASSDLYNEQFF | TGTGCCAGCAGTGACCTGTACAATGAGCAGTTCTTC
TRBJ2-1 | TRBD2 | - | TRBV6-6 | CATGTSGAYNEQFF | TGTGCCACCGGGACTAGCGGAGCCTACAATGAGCAGTTCTTC
TRBJ2-7 | - | - | TRBV30 | CAFGATYEQYF | TGTGCCTTCGGGGCTACCTACGAGCAGTACTTC
TRBJ1-1 | TRBD1 | - | TRBV7-9 | CASSLGEDRAGTEAFF | TGTGCCAGCAGCTTGGGGGAGGACAGGGCGGGGACTGAAGCTTTCTTT
TRBJ1-5 | - | many | TRBV15 | CATSRDVGQPQHF | TGTGCCACCAGCAGAGATGTGGGTCAGCCCCAGCATTTT
TRBJ2-2 | - | many | TRBV29-1 | CSVGNRGAGELFF | TGCAGCGTTGGAAATAGGGGGGCCGGGGAGCTGTTTTTT
TRBJ2-3 | TRBD2 | - | TRBV9 | CASSPRVSGRGTDTQYF | TGTGCCAGCAGCCCAAGGGTCAGCGGGAGGGGGACAGATACGCAGTATTTT
TRBJ2-4 | TRBD2 | - | TRBV11-2 | CASSLGSSGLAKNIQYF | TGTGCCAGCAGCTTAGGGTCTAGCGGGCTAGCCAAAAACATTCAGTACTTC
TRBJ2-5 | TRBD2 | - | TRBV5-1 | CATASGGREWEETQYF | TGCGCCACCGCCTCGGGAGGGAGAGAATGGGAAGAGACCCAGTACTTC
TRBJ2-7 | - | - | TRBV6-5 | CASSYPGHYYEQYF | TGTGCCAGCAGTTACCCCGGACACTACTACGAGCAGTACTTC
TRBJ1-2 | - | - | TRBV7-2 | CASSPDRGPSGYTF | TGTGCCAGCAGCCCTGACCGGGGCCCGTCGGGCTACACCTTC
TRBJ2-5 | - | - | TRBV10-3 | CAIRSQGEETQYF | TGTGCCATCAGGTCACAGGGCGAAGAGACCCAGTACTTC
TRBJ2-5 | TRBD2 | - | TRBV5-1 | CASKVSGSGETQYF | TGCGCCAGCAAGGTCAGCGGGAGCGGAGAGACCCAGTACTTC
TRBJ1-4 | - | few | TRBV2 | CASSPKGLPSGKLFF | TGTGCCAGCAGCCCAAAGGGACTCCCTAGCGGAAAACTGTTTTTT
TRBJ1-1 | - | - | TRBV2 | CASSDRANTEAFF | TGTGCCAGCAGTGACAGGGCAAACACTGAAGCTTTCTTT
TRBJ2-5 | TRBD2 | - | TRBV5-1 | CASAEAPAGGRETQYF | TGCGCCAGCGCAGAGGCCCCAGCGGGGGGGCGGGAGACCCAGTACTTC
TRBJ2-5 | - | few | TRBV6-1 | CASSEAIRGETQYF | TGTGCCAGCAGTGAAGCGATTCGGGGCGAGACCCAGTACTTC
TRBJ2-5 | TRBD2 | - | TRBV5-1 | CASSPATSGRIETQYF | TGCGCCAGCAGCCCCGCGACTAGCGGGAGAATAGAGACCCAGTACTTC
TRBJ2-6 | - | - | TRBV2 | CASSEAGTGANVLTF | TGTGCCAGCAGTGAAGCGGGGACTGGGGCCAACGTCCTGACTTTC
TRBJ1-1 | - | - | TRBV7-2 | CASSSGSEAFF | TGTGCCAGCAGCTCCGGATCTGAAGCTTTCTTT
TRBJ2-5 | - | - | TRBV27 | CASSLIRGGPLQETQYF | TGTGCCAGCAGTTTAATCCGCGGGGGCCCCCTTCAAGAGACCCAGTACTTC
TRBJ2-1 | TRBD2 | - | TRBV6-5 | CASSSSGRDYNEQFF | TGTGCCAGCAGCTCTAGCGGGAGGGATTACAATGAGCAGTTCTTC
TRBJ2-7 | TRBD1 | - | TRBV14 | CASSRTGTGAYEQYF | TGTGCCAGCAGCCGTACCGGGACAGGGGCTTACGAGCAGTACTTC
TRBJ2-5 | - | once | TRBV7-2 | CASSQGEAKQETQYF | TGTGCCAGCAGCCAGGGGGAGGCGAAACAAGAGACCCAGTACTTC
TRBJ2-7 | - | - | TRBV7-9 | CASSQTGDTYEQYF | TGTGCCAGCAGCCAAACCGGGGACACTTACGAGCAGTACTTC
TRBJ1-2 | - | - | TRBV13 | CASSLEVANGYTF | TGTGCCAGCAGCTTAGAGGTCGCTAATGGCTACACCTTC
TRBJ2-3 | - | - | TRBV7-8 | CASATERANTDTQYF | TGTGCCAGCGCGACCGAGCGGGCGAACACAGATACGCAGTATTTT
TRBJ2-3 | TRBD1 | - | TRBV5-1 | CASSRTGLTDTQYF | TGCGCCAGCAGCAGGACAGGACTCACAGATACGCAGTATTTT
TRBJ1-2 | - | - | TRBV6-1 | CASSPARNNYGYTF | TGTGCCAGCAGCCCGGCCAGGAACAACTATGGCTACACCTTC
TRBJ2-7 | - | once | TRBV4-1 | CASSQLQGRPGYEQYF | TGCGCCAGCAGCCAGCTACAGGGAAGGCCGGGCTACGAGCAGTACTTC
TRBJ1-4 | TRBD1 | few | TRBV5-1 | CASSLGTGGDYEKLFF | TGCGCCAGCAGCTTGGGGACAGGGGGCGATTATGAAAAACTGTTTTTT
TRBJ1-5 | TRBD1 | - | TRBV28 | CASSPGDRGNQPQHF | TGTGCCAGCAGTCCAGGCGACAGGGGTAATCAGCCCCAGCATTTT
TRBJ2-7 | - | - | TRBV7-6 | CASSLQFSYEQYF | TGTGCCAGCAGCTTACAGTTCTCCTACGAGCAGTACTTC
TRBJ2-7 | - | - | TRBV27 | CASSLSGAYSYEQYF | TGTGCCAGCAGTTTATCGGGTGCCTACTCCTACGAGCAGTACTTC
TRBJ1-4 | - | - | TRBV18 | CASSPQGPNEKLFF | TGTGCCAGCTCACCCCAAGGGCCGAATGAAAAACTGTTTTTT
TRBJ1-1 | - | few | TRBV7-9 | CASSVPTGEAFF | TGTGCCAGCAGCGTGCCGACCGGTGAAGCTTTCTTT
TRBJ2-3 | TRBD2 | - | TRBV7-2 | CASSLRTSGKGDTQYF | TGTGCCAGCAGCCTCCGGACTAGCGGGAAGGGAGATACGCAGTATTTT
TRBJ2-7 | - | - | TRBV2 | CASSDQVGYEQYF | TGTGCCAGCAGTGACCAGGTCGGGTACGAGCAGTACTTC
TRBJ2-5 | TRBD2 | few | TRBV7-3 | CASSLLGSGGETQYF | TGTGCCAGCAGCTTATTGGGTAGCGGGGGCGAGACCCAGTACTTC
TRBJ1-3 | - | once | TRBV28 | CASLGSGNTIYF | TGTGCCAGTCTAGGGTCTGGAAACACCATATATTTT
TRBJ1-1 | - | - | TRBV5-4 | CASSPDRRAPEAFF | TGTGCCAGCAGCCCAGACAGACGGGCTCCTGAAGCTTTCTTT
TRBJ2-3 | - | - | TRBV10-1 | CASSASGPDTQYF | TGCGCCAGCAGTGCCTCTGGCCCGGATACGCAGTATTTT
TRBJ1-3 | - | few | TRBV28 | CASSFRPASGNTIYF | TGTGCCAGCAGTTTTCGGCCGGCCTCTGGAAACACCATATATTTT
TRBJ2-3 | - | - | TRBV5-1 | CASRGGHASADTQYF | TGCGCCAGCAGGGGGGGACACGCTTCCGCAGATACGCAGTATTTT
TRBJ1-2 | TRBD1 | few | TRBV27 | CASTTKATGGGYTF | TGTGCCAGCACCACCAAAGCGACAGGGGGTGGCTACACCTTC
TRBJ1-6 | - | - | TRBV4-3 | CASSQEGPRSNSPLHF | TGCGCCAGCAGCCAGGAGGGTCCGCGTAGTAATTCACCCCTCCACTTT
TRBJ1-1 | - | - | TRBV28 | CASRGNTEAFF | TGTGCCAGCCGGGGGAACACTGAAGCTTTCTTT
TRBJ1-1 | - | - | TRBV11-3 | CASSLELGSEAFF | TGTGCCAGCAGCTTAGAGTTAGGCTCTGAAGCTTTCTTT
TRBJ2-1 | - | - | TRBV5-1 | CASSWAGTPEFNEQFF | TGCGCCAGCAGCTGGGCCGGGACACCCGAATTCAATGAGCAGTTCTTC
TRBJ2-6 | - | - | TRBV30 | CATPRTYSSGANVLTF | TGTGCCACCCCCAGGACTTATAGCTCTGGGGCCAACGTCCTGACTTTC
TRBJ1-2 | - | - | TRBV7-8 | CASSLNAGNYGYTF | TGTGCCAGCAGCTTAAACGCGGGAAACTATGGCTACACCTTC
TRBJ2-7 | - | - | TRBV6-5 | CATSRESYEQYF | TGTGCCACCTCACGGGAATCCTACGAGCAGTACTTC